Listed below are T cell receptor beta chains from one sample, sequenced in a study of blood T cell repertoires in COVID-19. TCRdb's copy holds only in-frame clones and misses some; the assay was immunoSEQ multiplex PCR. Of under 250,000 clones in the sample, around 84% were seen once. Sequencing used peripheral blood. Every receptor here comes from a human donor in a cohort sampled during active COVID-19. The CDR3 runs from the conserved cysteine through the conserved F or W. D genes are given only for firm matches. Clone size is not always given. Where it is, it says once, few, many or a class for expanded clones.

. | . | TRBJ2-6 | TRBV5-1 | TGCGCCAGCAGCTTGCAGGGCCAGGGATCTGGGGCCAACGTCCTGACTTTC | CASSLQGQGSGANVLTF
. | . | TRBJ2-1 | TRBV30 | TGTGCCTGGAGTCTCACACCCGAGCAGTTCTTC | CAWSLTPEQFF
. | . | TRBJ2-1 | TRBV23-1 | TGCGCCAGCAGTCGTGGAACAAACACAGTGAATGAGCAGTTCTTC | CASSRGTNTVNEQFF
. | . | TRBJ1-1 | TRBV6-4 | TGTGCCAGCAGTGACTCCCCTAACACTGAAGCTTTCTTT | CASSDSPNTEAFF
. | . | TRBJ2-7 | TRBV11-2 | TGTGCCAGCAGCTTTGAGTGCGGAAGCTCCTACGAGCAGTACTTC | CASSFECGSSYEQYF
. | . | TRBJ2-7 | TRBV29-1 | TGCAGCGTCGCAGGCAGGGAGGCCTACGAGCAGTACTTC | CSVAGREAYEQYF
. | . | TRBJ2-1 | TRBV28 | TGTGCCAGCAGACGGCAGGGGGGCAATGAGCAGTTCTTC | CASRRQGGNEQFF
. | . | TRBJ2-7 | TRBV5-4 | TGTGCCAGCAGCTCCCCGGCGCAGGGGACCTCCTACGAGCAGTACTTC | CASSSPAQGTSYEQYF
. | . | TRBJ1-4 | TRBV27 | TGTGCCAGCAGTTTAAACAGACCAATGAAAAAACTGTTTTTT | CASSLNRPMKKLFF
. | TRBD2 | TRBJ2-3 | TRBV4-1 | TGCGCCAGCAGCCACCGAGCGGGACCCACAGATACGCAGTATTTT | CASSHRAGPTDTQYF
few | . | TRBJ2-7 | TRBV30 | TGTGCCTGGAGTGTTGGACAGTCCTACGAGCAGTACTTC | CAWSVGQSYEQYF
. | . | TRBJ2-3 | TRBV28 | TGTGCCAGCAGTTTTGTCCGAGGTTTGCCAGATACGCAGTATTTT | CASSFVRGLPDTQYF
. | . | TRBJ2-7 | TRBV19 | TGTGCCAGTAGCCCGCAGGGCAACGAGCAGTACTTC | CASSPQGNEQYF
once | . | TRBJ2-2 | TRBV27 | TGTGCCAGCAGTTTGGCTGGGCCAAACTCGAACACCGGGGAGCTGTTTTTT | CASSLAGPNSNTGELFF
. | . | TRBJ1-1 | TRBV15 | TGTGCCACCAGCAGATACGGGACACTGAACACTGAAGCTTTCTTT | CATSRYGTLNTEAFF
. | . | TRBJ2-1 | TRBV6-1 | TGTGCCAGCAGTGAAAGAATAGTTAAGAATGAGCAGTTCTTC | CASSERIVKNEQFF
. | . | TRBJ2-4 | TRBV3-1/TRBV3-2 | TGTGCCAGCAGCCAAGGGACTCCAAGGGCCAAAAACATTCAGTACTTC | CASSQGTPRAKNIQYF
. | TRBD2 | TRBJ2-1 | TRBV15 | TGTGCCACCAGCAGCCCTAGCGGAGTCTACAATGAGCAGTTCTTC | CATSSPSGVYNEQFF
. | TRBD1 | TRBJ1-5 | TRBV19 | TGTGCCACCGTAACAGGGGGTCTGGTTTGGCCCCAGCATTTT | CATVTGGLVWPQHF
. | . | TRBJ2-7 | TRBV12-3/TRBV12-4 | TGTGCCAGCAGTTTTGGACTGACCTACGAGCAGTACTTC | CASSFGLTYEQYF
. | . | TRBJ1-6 | TRBV27 | TGTGCCAGCAGTAGGTCGAGGAGCTCCTATAATTCACCCCTCCACTTT | CASSRSRSSYNSPLHF
. | TRBD2 | TRBJ2-1 | TRBV28 | TGTGCCAGCAGTTCCCCGGCTCCGGGAGGGCCAAATGAGCAGTTCTTC | CASSSPAPGGPNEQFF
. | . | TRBJ2-7 | TRBV28 | TGTGCCAGCAGGTCTAGCTTGAGCTCCTACGAGCAGTACTTC | CASRSSLSSYEQYF
. | . | TRBJ2-5 | TRBV27 | TGTGCCAGCAGTACCCCCGGTGGGGCAGTCGAGACCCAGTACTTC | CASSTPGGAVETQYF
. | . | TRBJ2-2 | TRBV2 | TGTGCCAGCAGTGCGATTCTAGCGAGGACCGGGGAGCTGTTTTTT | CASSAILARTGELFF
. | . | TRBJ2-5 | TRBV29-1 | TGCAGCGTTGTTCGGTCCCAAGAGACCCAGTACTTC | CSVVRSQETQYF
few | TRBD2 | TRBJ2-3 | TRBV6-2/TRBV6-3 | TGTGCCAGCCGCCGGGGGGGACGGACAGATACGCAGTATTTT | CASRRGGRTDTQYF
. | TRBD1 | TRBJ2-2 | TRBV19 | TGTGCCAGTCAACGACAGGGATACACCGGGGAGCTGTTTTTT | CASQRQGYTGELFF
. | TRBD1 | TRBJ2-1 | TRBV28 | TGTGCCAGCACCGAGGACAGGGTTGGTGAGCAGTTCTTC | CASTEDRVGEQFF
. | TRBD2 | TRBJ2-7 | TRBV4-2 | TGTGCCAGCAGCCGAATGGCCGGGACTAGCGGATCCTCCTACGAGCAGTACTTC | CASSRMAGTSGSSYEQYF
. | . | TRBJ2-2 | TRBV29-1 | TGCAGCGTTGAAGAGGCCCTGAACACCGGGGAGCTGTTTTTT | CSVEEALNTGELFF
. | TRBD2 | TRBJ2-1 | TRBV27 | TGTGCCAGCAGTTTATCCGCGACTAGCGGGATCCATGAGCAGTTCTTC | CASSLSATSGIHEQFF
. | . | TRBJ2-2 | TRBV28 | TGTGCCAGCAGGCTAAACACCGGGGAGCTGTTTTTT | CASRLNTGELFF
. | . | TRBJ2-7 | TRBV19 | TGTGCCAGTAGTATCTTGGGGCAGGGGTACGAGCAGTACTTC | CASSILGQGYEQYF
. | TRBD2 | TRBJ2-1 | TRBV2 | TGTGCCAGCAACCCTCGGACTAGCGATGACTACAATGAGCAGTTCTTC | CASNPRTSDDYNEQFF
. | TRBD1 | TRBJ1-4 | TRBV27 | TGTGCCAGCAGGAAATACGGGACAGATGATGAAAAACTGTTTTTT | CASRKYGTDDEKLFF
. | TRBD2 | TRBJ2-3 | TRBV28 | TGTGCCAGCAGTTTGACACTAGCGGCAGAGGCAGATACGCAGTATTTT | CASSLTLAAEADTQYF
many | . | TRBJ2-7 | TRBV2 | TGTGCCAGCAGTGAATGGGGTCAGGGAGGATCCTACGAGCAGTACTTC | CASSEWGQGGSYEQYF